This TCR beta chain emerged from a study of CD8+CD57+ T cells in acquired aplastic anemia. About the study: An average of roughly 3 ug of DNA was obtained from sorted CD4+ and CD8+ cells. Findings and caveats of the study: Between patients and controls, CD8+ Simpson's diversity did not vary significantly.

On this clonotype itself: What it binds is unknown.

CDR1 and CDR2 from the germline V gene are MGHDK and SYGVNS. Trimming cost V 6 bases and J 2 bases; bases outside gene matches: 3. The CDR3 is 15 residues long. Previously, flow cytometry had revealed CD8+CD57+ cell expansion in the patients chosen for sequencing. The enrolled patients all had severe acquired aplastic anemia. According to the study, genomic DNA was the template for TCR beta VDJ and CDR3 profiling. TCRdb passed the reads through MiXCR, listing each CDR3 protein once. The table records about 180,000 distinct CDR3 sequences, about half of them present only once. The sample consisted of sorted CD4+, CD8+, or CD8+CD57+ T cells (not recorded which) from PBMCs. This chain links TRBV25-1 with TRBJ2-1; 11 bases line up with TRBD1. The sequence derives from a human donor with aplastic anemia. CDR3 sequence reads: CASSGTGGAYNEQFF. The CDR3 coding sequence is TGTGCCAGCAGCGGGACAGGGGGAGCCTACAATGAGCAGTTCTTC.